The sequence of this TCR beta chain was determined in a study of PD-L1 blockade in urothelial cancer. Study at large: Patients went on atezolizumab in about 2014, receiving 1,200 mg intravenously every 3 weeks. At 6 weeks and at 3 weeks (second dose) after treatment start, blood was analyzed.

TCRdb's table, derived via immunoSEQ multiplex PCR, lists solely in-frame clones and lacks some. The sample lists around 82,000 clones; about 83% were seen once. Time point denoted: pretreatment peripheral blood. J was trimmed by 4 bases and V by 3 bases; bases with no gene match: 5. Per the germline V gene, CDR1 is SGHNT and CDR2 is YYREEE (reference sequence). The CDR3 runs 14 residues. This receptor was obtained from a man between 60 and 75 years old with urothelial cancer. The rearrangement uses TRBV5-4 and TRBJ2-5; 8 bases match TRBD1. This material consisted of PBMCs, taken around atezolizumab (anti-PD-L1) treatment. The CDR3 sequence is CASSSPRGRETQYF. The CDR3, as DNA: TGTGCCAGCAGCTCGCCCAGGGGGCGAGAGACCCAGTACTTC.